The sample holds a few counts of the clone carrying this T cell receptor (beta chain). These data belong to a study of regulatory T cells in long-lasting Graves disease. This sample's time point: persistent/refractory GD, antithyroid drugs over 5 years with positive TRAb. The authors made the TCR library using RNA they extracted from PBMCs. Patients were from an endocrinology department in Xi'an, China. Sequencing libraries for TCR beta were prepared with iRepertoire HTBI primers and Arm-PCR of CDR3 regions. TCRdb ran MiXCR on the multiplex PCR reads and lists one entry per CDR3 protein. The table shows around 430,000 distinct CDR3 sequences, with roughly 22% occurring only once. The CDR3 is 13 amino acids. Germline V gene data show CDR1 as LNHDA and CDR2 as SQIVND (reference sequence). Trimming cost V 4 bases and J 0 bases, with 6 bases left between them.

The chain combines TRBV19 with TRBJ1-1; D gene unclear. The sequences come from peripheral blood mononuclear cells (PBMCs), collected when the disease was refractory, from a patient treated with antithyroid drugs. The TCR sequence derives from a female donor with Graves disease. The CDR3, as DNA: TGTGCCAGTAGTACTCAGATGAACACTGAAGCTTTCTTT. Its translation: CASSTQMNTEAFF.